This T cell receptor beta chain was found in a study of blood T cell repertoires in COVID-19. Study summary: The United States, Italy and Spain supplied acute and convalescent COVID-19 samples. Sources were T cells, B-cell-depleted T cells, or PBMCs; the material itself was cDNA or gDNA.

Authors' data handling: Researchers report that nucleated cell counts were estimated from reference gene primer amplification. Some clones are missing from TCRdb's copy, which holds only in-frame ones; the method was immunoSEQ multiplex PCR. The V and J calls and clone size were taken over from that table, and D and trimming were inferred from the DNA. There are fewer than 300,000 clones in the sample; 82% occur only once, and roughly 3% lies in the top ten. The CDR3 has 15 amino acids. The germline CDR1 and CDR2 sequences are LNHNV and YYDKDF (reference sequence). V was clipped by 5 bases and J by 3 bases, with 14 bases between them.

The V gene is TRBV15, the J gene TRBJ1-3, with a tentative D call TRBD1 (6 bases). The receptor was isolated from a woman between 18 and 30 years old with acute or convalescent COVID-19. Input material: peripheral blood. CDR3 residues: CATSLDSNHGNTIYF. Written as DNA, the CDR3 is TGTGCCACCAGCTTGGACAGCAACCATGGAAACACCATATATTTT. Filled out from reference TRBV15 and TRBJ1-3, the complete variable domain reads DAMVIQNPRYQVTQFGKPVTLSCSQTLNHNVMYWYQQKSSQAPKLLFHYYDKDFNNEADTPDNFQSRRPNTSFCFLDIRSPGLGDTAMYLCATSLDSNHGNTIYFGEGSWLTVV.